The clone carrying this T cell receptor beta chain was counted only a few times. TCRdb ran MiXCR on the PCR reads and lists one entry per CDR3 protein. Seen here are some 93,000 distinct CDR3 sequences, 21% observed once, and the top ten hold about 1%. The data derive from a study of molecular identifiers for immune sequencing clone quantification. V dropped 4 bases and J dropped 7; count of bases not matched to a gene: 2. Germline V gives CDR1 SGHAT, CDR2 FQNNGV. The CDR3 is 12 amino acids. The sequenced material came from naive CD8+ T cells from blood, with Jurkat cell RNA spiked in. Subset here: FACS-sorted CD8+CD4-CCR7+CD45RA+ naive T cells. The origin of this receptor is a human donor in good health. Some libraries in this study had Jurkat cell RNA spiked in. The genes are TRBV11-2 and TRBJ2-7, with 9 positions matching TRBD2. The CDR3, as DNA: TGTGCCAGCAGCTCTAGCGGGGAGGAGCAGTACTTC. Its translation: CASSSSGEEQYF. The full variable domain, rest sourced from reference TRBV11-2 and TRBJ2-7, is EAGVAQSPRYKIIEKRQSVAFWCNPISGHATLYWYQQILGQGPKLLIQFQNNGVVDDSQLPKDRFSAERLKGVDSTLKIQPAKLEDSAVYLCASSSSGEEQYFGPGTRLTVT.